The clone carrying this T cell receptor beta chain was found once. Its antigen is undetermined. Other DNA sequences in this sample translate to the same CDR3. Memory CD4+ cells were the fraction left after CD45RA+ naive selection. In the source study's methods: ImmunoSEQ sequences covered only the junction and lacked quality scores; filtering therefore differed. TCRdb keeps only in-frame clones here, not all; method: immunoSEQ multiplex PCR. V and J calls and clone size follow that table, whereas D and trimming were derived from the DNA. The sample lists 2 million to 2.5 million clones, 90% to 97% occurring once. This sample stems from a study of shared clonotypes between healthy human individuals. Study background: Two women and a few men aged 18 to 49 served as donors.

Broader study findings: Naive CD4 clonotype sharing across a handful of donors was approximately 5%.

Trimming shortened V by 2 bases and J by 2 bases, and 7 bases separated the two germline ends. Per the germline V gene, CDR1 is MNHEY and CDR2 is SMNVEV (reference sequence). The CDR3 spans 13 residues. This sequence originates from a man younger than 35 in good health. The chain recombines TRBV27 with TRBJ2-7; tentatively, D is TRBD2 (6 bases). The specimen was naive CD4+ T cells sorted from blood. Subset: CD45RA+ positively selected. The CDR3 loop reads CASSLAGPYEQYF. As DNA, the CDR3 is TGTGCCAGCAGTTTAGCGGGACCCTACGAGCAGTACTTC.